These 31 T cell receptor beta chains originate from one sample sequenced in a study of CD8 T cells in Susac syndrome. Random hexamers primed reverse transcription of roughly 0.5 to 1 ug RNA. TCRdb called the immunoSEQ multiplex PCR reads again in MiXCR, with one record for every CDR3 protein. The sample carries about 300,000 distinct CDR3 sequences, roughly 85% recorded once. Material: CD8+ T cells from PBMCs. The receptors come from a human donor with multiple sclerosis.

The chain has TRBV24-1 and TRBJ2-1; TRBD2 agrees at 15 bases. The length of the CDR3 is 21 residues. Germline CDR1 is KGHDR and CDR2 is SFDVKD. V lost 3 bases and J lost 1; bases outside the gene matches: 12. The CDR3 reads CATSDRPRTSGRALSYNEQFF. The DNA for the CDR3 is TGTGCCACCAGTGATCGCCCGCGGACTAGCGGGAGGGCCTTGTCCTACAATGAGCAGTTCTTC.

The chain joins TRBV7-8 to TRBJ2-3; 9 nucleotides align to TRBD2. The CDR3 runs 16 residues. The ends lost 3 bases at V and 6 bases at J; junction bases unmatched: 10. Germline-derived CDR1 and CDR2 are SGHVS and FQNEAQ. CDR3 DNA: TGTGCCAGCAGCTTTGGGGGACTAGCAATTAGGGATACGCAGTATTTT. This encodes CASSFGGLAIRDTQYF.

J is TRBJ2-3 and V is TRBV27; 9 nucleotides agree with TRBD2. Germline V gives CDR1 MNHEY, CDR2 SMNVEV (reference sequence). This CDR3 contains 16 residues. V was pared by 1 base and J by 6 bases, with 8 bases of the junction left unmatched. CDR3 residues: CASSLYVAGVADTQYF. In DNA form, the CDR3 reads TGTGCCAGCAGTTTATATGTAGCGGGAGTTGCGGATACGCAGTATTTT.

The J gene is TRBJ1-2, the V gene TRBV7-9; 9 positions agree with TRBD1. This CDR3 region has 17 residues. The V segment lost 6 bases and the J segment 3 bases; nucleotides outside the gene matches: 14. CDR1 and CDR2 (germline): SEHNR, FQNEAQ (reference sequence). DNA of the CDR3: TGTGCCAGCAGTAGGTCAATCGGACAGGGGTATCACTATGGCTACACCTTC. This codes for CASSRSIGQGYHYGYTF. The full variable domain, its missing parts supplied by reference TRBV7-9 and TRBJ1-2, is DTGVSQNPRHKITKRGQNVTFRCDPISEHNRLYWYRQTLGQGPEFLTYFQNEAQLEKSRLLSDRFSAERPKGSFSTLEIQRTEQGDSAMYLCASSRSIGQGYHYGYTFGSGTRLTVV.

The chain joins TRBV11-2 to TRBJ2-5; possible D gene TRBD2, 5 bases. This CDR3 region has 14 residues. Germline V gives CDR1 SGHAT, CDR2 FQNNGV. V was clipped by 6 bases and J by 5 bases, with 16 bases between them. The CDR3 nucleotides are TGTGCCAGCAGTACTACGGACTTTGGTGAGACCCAGTACTTC. Amino acids: CASSTTDFGETQYF. The variable domain in full, completed from reference TRBV11-2 and TRBJ2-5, reads EAGVAQSPRYKIIEKRQSVAFWCNPISGHATLYWYQQILGQGPKLLIQFQNNGVVDDSQLPKDRFSAERLKGVDSTLKIQPAKLEDSAVYLCASSTTDFGETQYFGPGTRLLVL.

The chain's CDR3 is CALDTANTGELFF. Written as DNA, the CDR3 is TGCGCTCTCGACACCGCGAACACCGGGGAGCTGTTTTTT. The chain carries TRBV20-1 and TRBJ2-2; no clear D. The CDR3 is 13 amino acids. Germline lookup yields CDR1 DFQATT and CDR2 SNEGSKA (reference sequence).

The CDR3 DNA sequence: TGTGCCAGCAGCCAAGACATCATCAGGGGCCTTCCAAATGAGCAGTTCTTC. It specifies CASSQDIIRGLPNEQFF. The rearrangement uses TRBV3-1 and TRBJ2-1; the D gene is possibly TRBD1 (6 bases). Germline CDR1 is LGHDT and CDR2 is YNNKEL (reference sequence). The V gene lost 0 bases and the J gene lost 7 bases, with 19 bases spanning the gap. The CDR3 runs 17 residues.

This rearrangement joins TRBV27 to TRBJ2-7; 11 bases are shared with TRBD2. The J segment lost 6 bases and the V segment lost 5 bases, leaving 6 bases of the junction unmatched. Per germline, CDR1 MNHEY and CDR2 SMNVEV (reference sequence). CDR3 length equals 14 residues. In DNA form, the CDR3 reads TGTGCCAGCAGTCTCGGGACTAGCGGTTTCGAGCAGTACTTC. Translating gives CASSLGTSGFEQYF.

The chain links TRBV7-2 to TRBJ2-3; 9 bases fit TRBD2. Trimming cost V 2 bases and J 4 bases; bases outside gene matches: 4. CDR1 SGHTA and CDR2 FQGNSA come from the germline V gene. The CDR3 consists of 15 residues. The CDR3 DNA follows: TGTGCCAGCAGCTTATATGGCGGGAGGGCAGATACGCAGTATTTT. This encodes CASSLYGGRADTQYF.

This chain joins TRBV29-1 and TRBJ1-2; a possible D gene is TRBD1 (5 bases). This CDR3 has 17 residues. V shed 0 bases and J shed 0 bases, with 17 bases lying between them. Germline V CDR1 and CDR2: SQVTM, ANQGSEA. CDR3 nucleotide sequence: TGCAGCGTTGAAGATCGGGCAGGGAGCGTTGCTAACTATGGCTACACCTTC. Its protein product is CSVEDRAGSVANYGYTF. Combining the CDR3 with reference TRBV29-1 and TRBJ1-2 gives the whole variable domain SAVISQKPSRDICQRGTSLTIQCQVDSQVTMMFWYRQQPGQSLTLIATANQGSEATYESGFVIDKFPISRPNLTFSTLTVSNMSPEDSSIYLCSVEDRAGSVANYGYTFGSGTRLTVV.

This clonotype was counted only a few times. The rearrangement links TRBV27 to TRBJ2-7; 7 nucleotides match TRBD2. Germline CDR1 is MNHEY and CDR2 is SMNVEV (reference sequence). The ends lost 6 bases at V and 1 base at J; junction bases unmatched: 3. CDR3 length: 13 residues. As DNA, the CDR3 is TGTGCCAGCAGGAGGACTAGTTCCTACGAGCAGTACTTC. Its protein product is CASRRTSSYEQYF.

In this sample, this clonotype turned up a few times. The V gene is TRBV15, the J gene TRBJ2-7, with TRBD2 matching 10 bases. CDR1 and CDR2 (germline): LNHNV, YYDKDF (reference sequence). Trimming cost V 4 bases and J 4 bases; bases outside gene matches: 4. This CDR3 region has 14 residues. The CDR3 spells CATSTSGSKYEQYF. The CDR3 DNA follows: TGTGCCACCAGCACTAGCGGGAGTAAGTACGAGCAGTACTTC.

The chain is built from TRBV4-3 and TRBJ1-1; 8 bases are a match to TRBD1. Germline V gene data show CDR1 as LGHNA and CDR2 as YSLEER. The CDR3 has 14 residues. With V trimmed by 5 bases and J by 2 bases, 4 bases remained unmatched. The CDR3, as DNA: TGCGCCAGCAGCACGACAGGGGCCAACACTGAAGCTTTCTTT. It translates to CASSTTGANTEAFF.

This clonotype was counted between two and nine times. The chain joins TRBV6-2 or TRBV6-3 to TRBJ2-7; weak D call: TRBD1 (5 bases). Looked up from germline, CDR1 is MNHEY and CDR2 is SVGEGT. There are 14 residues in the CDR3. V lost 2 bases and J 5 bases, leaving 13 bases between the germline ends. The CDR3 loop reads CASSYEGVVDEQYF. DNA of the CDR3: TGTGCCAGCAGTTACGAAGGGGTTGTCGACGAGCAGTACTTC.

The table lists this clonotype with a count of one. The rearrangement uses TRBV20-1 and TRBJ2-3; 11 nucleotides agree with TRBD2. The ends lost 2 bases at V and 2 bases at J; junction bases unmatched: 6. CDR3 length equals 16 residues. CDR1 is DFQATT, CDR2 SNEGSKA, per germline (reference sequence). The CDR3 DNA follows: TGCAGTGCTAGACAATTAGCGGGAGGGAACACAGATACGCAGTATTTT. It specifies CSARQLAGGNTDTQYF.

This chain uses TRBV7-9 with TRBJ2-3; the D gene is possibly TRBD2 (5 bases). The germline V gene encodes CDR1 SEHNR and CDR2 FQNEAQ (reference sequence). Trimming stripped 4 bases from V and 0 bases from J, with 11 bases between. The CDR3 consists of 15 residues. The CDR3 is CASSSGGSSTDTQYF. The CDR3 region has the DNA TGTGCCAGCAGCTCGGGTGGGAGTAGCACAGATACGCAGTATTTT.

The chain has TRBV20-1 and TRBJ1-5, with D hard to call. Germline loops: CDR1 DFQATT, CDR2 SNEGSKA (reference sequence). With 1 base removed from V and 3 bases from J, the gap between germline ends came to 4 bases. CDR3 size: 12 residues. CDR3 nucleotides: TGCAGTGCTAGAGGCTTCAATCAGCCCCAGCATTTT. Encoded protein: CSARGFNQPQHF.

The table lists this clonotype with a count of one. The CDR3 region has the DNA TGCGCCAGCAGCCAAGATGAGCTGGGGACTGGAAACACCATATATTTT. This sequence encodes CASSQDELGTGNTIYF. The chain is built from TRBV4-3 and TRBJ1-3; D not certain. This CDR3 comprises 16 residues. The germline V gene encodes CDR1 LGHNA and CDR2 YSLEER. V was clipped by 0 bases and J by 2 bases, with 11 bases between them.

V gene TRBV20-1 combines with J gene TRBJ2-3; D unresolved. The V end was cut by 2 bases, the J end by 3 bases, with 9 bases between. The CDR3 covers 13 residues. CDR1 and CDR2 from the germline V gene are DFQATT and SNEGSKA (reference sequence). The CDR3, as DNA: TGCAGTGCTAGACTCGCGGAGACAGATACGCAGTATTTT. Translated: CSARLAETDTQYF.

This sequence joins TRBV5-8 and TRBJ1-3; D is perhaps TRBD1 (5 bases). The CDR3 consists of 13 residues. Deletions cut 2 bases from V and 7 bases from J, with 10 bases between. The germline CDR1 and CDR2 sequences are SGHTS and YDEGEE. The CDR3 reads CASSFAGGNTIYF. In nucleotides, the CDR3 is TGTGCCAGCAGCTTTGCGGGGGGGAACACCATATATTTT. The full variable domain, in which reference TRBV5-8 and TRBJ1-3 provide the parts outside the CDR3, is EAGVTQSPTHLIKTRGQQATLRCSPISGHTSVYWYQQALGLGLQFLLWYDEGEERNRGNFPPRFSGRQFPNYSSELNVNALELEDSALYLCASSFAGGNTIYFGEGSWLTVV.

Written as DNA, the CDR3 is TGCAGCGTTGACGGGAGACCCCCCAATGAGCAGTTCTTC. Residues: CSVDGRPPNEQFF. The chain links TRBV29-1 to TRBJ2-1; tentatively, D is TRBD2 (6 bases). V was clipped by 3 bases and J by 6 bases, with 12 bases between them. The CDR3 extends over 13 amino acids. Germline V gene lookup returns CDR1 SQVTM and CDR2 ANQGSEA.

V is TRBV11-2 and J is TRBJ2-7, with a weak D call TRBD2 (8 bases). V was clipped by 5 bases and J by 3 bases, with 23 bases between them. This CDR3 comprises 17 residues. Germline V CDR1 and CDR2: SGHAT, FQNNGV. Written as DNA, the CDR3 is TGTGCCAGCAGCCTCGGGACAGCCGGGACTAGTTACTACGAGCAGTACTTC. This translates into CASSLGTAGTSYYEQYF.

The gene calls are TRBV29-1 and TRBJ2-3; TRBD2 might be the D (6 bases). This CDR3 contains 14 residues. CDR1 and CDR2 (germline): SQVTM, ANQGSEA. Trimming shortened V by 5 bases and J by 2 bases, and 14 bases separated the two germline ends. CDR3 bases: TGCAGCGTTTTAGCGGAGTGGTCCACAGATACGCAGTATTTT. This encodes CSVLAEWSTDTQYF.

Turning to this clonotype: One end of the junction is discordant with germline, which a read error may explain. This chain links TRBV27 with TRBJ1-2, with D hard to call. This CDR3 has 14 amino acids. CDR1 is MNHEY, CDR2 SMNVEV, per germline (reference sequence). CDR3 residues: CASAGLGSNCGYTF. The CDR3 DNA sequence: TGTGCCAGCGCCGGACTGGGATCTAACTGTGGCTACACCTTC.

The chain uses TRBV9 and TRBJ2-7; D uncertain. This CDR3 contains 17 residues. The V gene lost 4 bases and the J gene lost 2 bases, with 22 bases spanning the gap. Germline lookup yields CDR1 SGDLS and CDR2 YYNGEE. The CDR3: CASSHSVTAGLTYEQYF. DNA of the CDR3: TGTGCCAGCAGCCACTCTGTGACCGCCGGATTGACCTACGAGCAGTACTTC.

The CDR3 bases are TGTGCCAGCAGCCCCCTATGGACAGCCCAGTATGAAGCTTTCTTT. Residues: CASSPLWTAQYEAFF. The J gene is TRBJ1-1, the V gene TRBV7-9; D is perhaps TRBD1 (6 bases). V lost 5 bases and J lost 7, with 20 bases in between. The CDR3 spans 15 residues. Germline loops: CDR1 SEHNR, CDR2 FQNEAQ (reference sequence).

This sequence joins TRBV20-1 and TRBJ2-5, with 10 bases aligning to TRBD2. The CDR3 is 15 amino acids. V lost 6 bases, J lost 7 bases, and 14 bases stayed unmatched. The V gene's germline CDR1 is DFQATT and CDR2 SNEGSKA (reference sequence). CDR3 sequence: CSAPPSSGSVGTQYF. The DNA for the CDR3 is TGCAGTGCCCCGCCGTCTAGCGGGAGTGTGGGGACCCAGTACTTC.

The J gene is TRBJ2-1, the V gene TRBV27; tentatively, D is TRBD2 (6 bases). Germline V gene data show CDR1 as MNHEY and CDR2 as SMNVEV (reference sequence). CDR3 length equals 14 residues. With 3 bases removed from V and 5 bases from J, the gap between germline ends came to 11 bases. As DNA, the CDR3 is TGTGCCAGCAGTTTTCCGGGACTTCACAATGAGCAGTTCTTC. It yields the protein CASSFPGLHNEQFF.

The chain is built from TRBV19 and TRBJ2-3, with 8 positions matching TRBD1. Germline CDR1 LNHDA, CDR2 SQIVND (reference sequence). The CDR3 spans 15 residues. The J segment lost 6 bases and the V segment lost 5 bases, leaving 10 bases of the junction unmatched. The CDR3 loop is CASSSRTGNMDTQYF. Written as DNA, the CDR3 is TGTGCCAGTAGTTCTAGGACAGGGAATATGGATACGCAGTATTTT.

The rearrangement links TRBV27 to TRBJ2-5, with D perhaps TRBD1 or TRBD2 (5 bases each). The CDR3 has 13 residues. Germline V gene lookup returns CDR1 MNHEY and CDR2 SMNVEV (reference sequence). Trimming pared 8 bases from V and 4 bases from J, leaving 14 bases between. This chain's CDR3 is CASAGAVRETQYF. CDR3 sequence (DNA): TGTGCCAGCGCCGGGGCAGTAAGAGAGACCCAGTACTTC.

The V call is TRBV15, the J call TRBJ2-1, with D possibly TRBD1 on 6 matching bases. Germline loops: CDR1 LNHNV, CDR2 YYDKDF (reference sequence). With 3 bases removed from V and 4 bases from J, the gap between germline ends came to 16 bases. This CDR3 spans 16 amino acids. This CDR3 is CATSRKLDTGYNEQFF. CDR3 nucleotides: TGTGCCACCAGCAGGAAGCTCGATACAGGGTACAATGAGCAGTTCTTC.